The text below deals with one T cell receptor (beta chain). V was trimmed by 4 bases and J by 0 bases, leaving 14 bases between them. The CDR3 runs 15 residues. Per the germline V gene, CDR1 is SGHDT and CDR2 is YYEEEE. Self-reported history from a screening survey and questionnaire set each donor's cohort. The data were taken from a study of blood T cell repertoires in COVID-19. In the study overall: PBMCs, B-cell-depleted T cells, or T cells were the source of the cDNA or gDNA that made up the material.

In the original workflow: Reference gene primer amplification yielded estimated nucleated cell counts. TCRdb's table, derived via immunoSEQ multiplex PCR, lists solely in-frame clones and lacks some. V and J calls and clone size are those listed in that table; D and trimming were worked out from the DNA. In the table there are about 220,000 clones, under 90% of which are singletons. The sequenced sample was PBMCs or T cells enriched from blood (not recorded which). This TCR derives from a woman aged 45-60 years who had been exposed to COVID-19. The chain links TRBV5-6 to TRBJ2-7; D not resolved. The DNA for the CDR3 is TGTGCCAGCAGCCGTAAGCGACTCCCCTCCTACGAGCAGTACTTC. Translated: CASSRKRLPSYEQYF. Looking up the rest from reference TRBV5-6 and TRBJ2-7 gives the full variable domain: DAGVTQSPTHLIKTRGQQVTLRCSPKSGHDTVSWYQQALGQGPQFIFQYYEEEERQRGNFPDRFSGHQFPNYSSELNVNALLLGDSALYLCASSRKRLPSYEQYFGPGTRLTVT.